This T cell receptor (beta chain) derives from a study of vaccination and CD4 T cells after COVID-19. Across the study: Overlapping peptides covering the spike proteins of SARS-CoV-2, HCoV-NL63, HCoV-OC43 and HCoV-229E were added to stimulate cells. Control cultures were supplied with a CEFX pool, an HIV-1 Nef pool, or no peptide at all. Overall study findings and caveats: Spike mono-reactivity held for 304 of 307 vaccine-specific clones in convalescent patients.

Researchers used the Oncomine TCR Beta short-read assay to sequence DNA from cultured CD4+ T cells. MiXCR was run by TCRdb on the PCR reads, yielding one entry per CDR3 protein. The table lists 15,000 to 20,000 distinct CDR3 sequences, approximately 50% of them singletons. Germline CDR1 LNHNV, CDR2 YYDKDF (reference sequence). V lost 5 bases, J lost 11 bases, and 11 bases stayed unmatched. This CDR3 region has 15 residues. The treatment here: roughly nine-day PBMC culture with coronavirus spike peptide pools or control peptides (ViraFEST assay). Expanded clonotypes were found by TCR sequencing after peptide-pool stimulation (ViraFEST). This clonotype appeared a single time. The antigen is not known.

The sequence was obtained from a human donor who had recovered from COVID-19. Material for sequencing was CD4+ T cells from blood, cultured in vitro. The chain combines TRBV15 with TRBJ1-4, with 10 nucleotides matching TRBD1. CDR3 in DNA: TGTGCCACCAGCTCAACCGGGACAGGGGTTGCCAAACTGTTTTTT. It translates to CATSSTGTGVAKLFF.